The 21 T cell receptor beta chains below were found in one sample sequenced in a study of blood T cell repertoires in COVID-19. Profiled with immunoSEQ multiplex PCR; TCRdb holds only in-frame clones, not every one. Altogether about 68,000 clones are present, 75% to 90% being singletons, with the ten largest covering 2.5% to 3%. The sample consisted of peripheral blood. The receptors come from a man aged 50 or older with acute or convalescent COVID-19.

The sample holds one count of this clone. V is TRBV18 and J is TRBJ2-3; 11 bases map to TRBD1. The CDR3 contains 17 residues. The germline CDR1 and CDR2 sequences are KGHSH and LQKENI. V shed 5 bases, J shed 5 bases, and the junction held 12 bases outside the gene matches. This CDR3 reads CASSAPGTGGEKDTQYF. CDR3 nucleotides: TGTGCCAGCTCAGCCCCCGGGACAGGGGGGGAAAAAGATACGCAGTATTTT.

The chain combines TRBV4-3 with TRBJ2-1; 11 nucleotides align to TRBD2. Losses at the gene ends were 0 bases for V and 8 bases for J; bases not matched to a gene: 18. From germline, CDR1 is LGHNA and CDR2 YSLEER. The CDR3 consists of 20 residues. The CDR3 nucleotides are TGCGCCAGCAGCCAAGATCCCCCCTTAGCGGGAGGGGGGACTGTAGATGAGCAGTTCTTC. As protein: CASSQDPPLAGGGTVDEQFF.

This clone appeared a single time. This chain joins TRBV5-5 and TRBJ1-4, with D maybe TRBD1 (5 bases). Trimming took 2 bases from V and 2 from J, leaving 10 bases between them. Germline CDR1 SGHKS, CDR2 YYEKEE (reference sequence). The CDR3 is 15 amino acids. The CDR3 sequence: CASSLVGQTNEKLFF. The DNA for the CDR3 is TGTGCCAGCAGCTTAGTGGGGCAGACTAATGAAAAACTGTTTTTT.

The chain carries TRBV7-9 and TRBJ2-5; a weak D match, TRBD2 (6 bases). V was pared by 5 bases and J by 2 bases, with 12 bases between. Germline V gene sequence: CDR1 SEHNR, CDR2 FQNEAQ (reference sequence). The CDR3 loop spans 14 amino acids. CDR3 region: CASSPPAGQETQYF. CDR3 nucleotide sequence: TGTGCCAGCAGCCCCCCGGCGGGGCAAGAGACCCAGTACTTC.

This chain connects TRBV29-1 to TRBJ2-5; TRBD1 might be the D (5 bases). CDR1 is SQVTM and CDR2 is ANQGSEA in the germline V gene. The CDR3 is made up of 13 amino acids. V was trimmed by 1 base and J by 0 bases, leaving 6 bases between them. CDR3 protein: CSVEGQYQETQYF. In DNA, the CDR3 is TGCAGCGTTGAAGGACAGTACCAAGAGACCCAGTACTTC.

Note on this clone: The sample contains more than one DNA sequence encoding this CDR3. This sequence joins TRBV28 and TRBJ1-1; 7 positions agree with TRBD1. Germline CDR1 reads MDHEN; CDR2 reads SYDVKM. The CDR3 consists of 14 residues. V dropped 5 bases and J dropped 4; count of bases not matched to a gene: 7. The CDR3 sequence is CASSRGGVSTEAFF. CDR3 sequence (DNA): TGTGCCAGCAGTAGAGGGGGCGTAAGCACTGAAGCTTTCTTT.

This clone was recorded once. The chain joins TRBV7-6 to TRBJ2-2; 9 positions agree with TRBD1. J lost 4 bases, V lost 6 bases, and 3 bases had no gene match. Germline V CDR1 and CDR2: SGHVS, FNYEAQ. This CDR3 region has 14 residues. Here the CDR3 DNA reads TGTGCCAGCAGGGGACAGGGATCCACCGGGGAGCTGTTTTTT. Amino acids: CASRGQGSTGELFF.

CDR3 region: CASSIGTGNQPQHF. The CDR3 DNA is TGTGCCAGTAGTATAGGAACAGGCAATCAGCCCCAGCATTTT. This chain uses TRBV19 with TRBJ1-5; D not resolved. V was shortened by 1 base and J by 2 bases, with 6 bases between the two germline ends. This CDR3 spans 14 amino acids. Germline V lookup: CDR1 LNHDA, CDR2 SQIVND (reference sequence).

The V gene is TRBV19, the J gene TRBJ1-5; TRBD1 matches at 9 bases. V lost 0 bases to trimming and J lost 6 bases; unmatched junction nucleotides: 3. The CDR3 is made up of 15 amino acids. Germline V lookup: CDR1 LNHDA, CDR2 SQIVND (reference sequence). CDR3 protein: CASSIEGTGSQPQHF. The CDR3 DNA reads as TGTGCCAGTAGTATAGAGGGGACAGGGAGTCAGCCCCAGCATTTT.

V usage is TRBV28 and J usage is TRBJ1-2; 7 bases agree with TRBD1. The CDR3 contains 15 residues. CDR1 and CDR2 (germline): MDHEN, SYDVKM. V was clipped by 2 bases and J by 9 bases; unmatched bases: 12. CDR3 residues: CASSLQGGRGYSYTF. The CDR3 nucleotides are TGTGCCAGCAGTTTACAGGGGGGCAGGGGTTATAGCTACACCTTC.

V usage is TRBV30 and J usage is TRBJ1-2, with TRBD1 matching over 7 bases. This CDR3 is 14 amino acids long. After removal of 5 bases from V and 8 bases from J, the junction contained 14 bases not matched to a gene. The germline gives CDR1 GTSNPN, CDR2 SVGIG (reference sequence). CDR3 in amino acids: CAWEGETGPSGYTF. CDR3 DNA sequence: TGTGCCTGGGAGGGGGAGACAGGGCCCTCGGGCTACACCTTC.

The chain uses TRBV11-2 and TRBJ1-4; D possibly corresponds to TRBD1 (6 bases). This CDR3 is built from 14 residues. V lost 5 bases and J 13 bases, leaving 20 bases between the germline ends. In germline, CDR1 is SGHAT, CDR2 FQNNGV. The CDR3 nucleotides read TGTGCCAGCAGCCCGACCGGGACACTTAGTGGACTGTTTTTT. Amino acids: CASSPTGTLSGLFF.

The chain combines TRBV14 with TRBJ1-2; the D is unclear. The CDR3 contains 14 residues. The V gene's germline CDR1 is SGHDN and CDR2 FVKESK. With 4 bases removed from V and 3 bases from J, the gap between germline ends came to 12 bases. Here the CDR3 DNA reads TGTGCCAGCAGCCTGCTCGGGGTTGACTATGGCTACACCTTC. Translation: CASSLLGVDYGYTF.

V and J are TRBV28 and TRBJ2-1, with D possibly TRBD2 on 6 matching bases. CDR3 length: 15 residues. The germline CDR1 and CDR2 sequences are MDHEN and SYDVKM. The germline V and J ends were trimmed by 6 bases and 3 bases, with 15 bases remaining between them. The CDR3 protein is CASSPGTANYNEQFF. The DNA of the CDR3 is TGTGCCAGCAGCCCCGGGACTGCGAACTACAATGAGCAGTTCTTC.

The chain carries TRBV4-3 and TRBJ1-4, with D possibly being TRBD1 (6 bases). Germline V gene lookup returns CDR1 LGHNA and CDR2 YSLEER. V was shortened by 1 base and J by 10 bases, with 10 bases between the two germline ends. This CDR3 contains 13 residues. This CDR3 reads CASSQGGGAKLFF. The CDR3 DNA follows: TGCGCCAGCAGCCAAGGGGGGGGCGCAAAACTGTTTTTT.

J is TRBJ2-2 and V is TRBV7-9; TRBD1 aligns across 11 bases. The CDR3 runs to 16 residues. With 2 bases clipped from V and 8 bases from J, the junction kept 7 bases outside the gene matches. The germline V gene has CDR1 SEHNR and CDR2 FQNEAQ (reference sequence). The CDR3 here is CASSLPPGQGVGELFF. For the CDR3, the DNA is TGTGCCAGCAGCTTACCTCCGGGACAGGGGGTTGGGGAGCTGTTTTTT. The full variable domain, its missing parts supplied by reference TRBV7-9 and TRBJ2-2, is DTGVSQNPRHKITKRGQNVTFRCDPISEHNRLYWYRQTLGQGPEFLTYFQNEAQLEKSRLLSDRFSAERPKGSFSTLEIQRTEQGDSAMYLCASSLPPGQGVGELFFGEGSRLTVL.

This clone has a single count. The V and J genes are TRBV5-1 and TRBJ1-1; TRBD1 is a possible D gene (6 bases). This CDR3 has 14 residues. V lost 4 bases and J 5 bases, leaving 15 bases between the germline ends. Per the germline V gene, CDR1 is SGHRS and CDR2 is YFSETQ. The CDR3 coding sequence is TGCGCCAGCAGCAAACAGGGCCAGGAGACTGAAGCTTTCTTT. This gives the protein CASSKQGQETEAFF.

This clone was seen more than once but under ten times. The chain links TRBV27 to TRBJ1-1; D ambiguous. V was cut by 5 bases and J by 2 bases, with 12 bases left in between. In germline, CDR1 is MNHEY, CDR2 SMNVEV (reference sequence). The CDR3 loop spans 14 amino acids. The CDR3 protein is CASSPHHKNTEAFF. The CDR3 DNA is TGTGCCAGCAGTCCTCACCACAAAAACACTGAAGCTTTCTTT.

V is TRBV19 and J is TRBJ2-3; 7 bases are a match to TRBD2. J gave up 4 bases and V 5 bases, and 9 bases lay outside the gene matches. Germline assignment: CDR1 LNHDA and CDR2 SQIVND (reference sequence). The CDR3 length is 15 residues. The CDR3 DNA reads as TGTGCCAGTAGTCAAGGACTAGTGAGCCCAGATACGCAGTATTTT. Translating gives CASSQGLVSPDTQYF.

The chain recombines TRBV5-1 with TRBJ1-2, with a tentative D call TRBD1 (5 bases). CDR1 and CDR2 (germline): SGHRS, YFSETQ. CDR3 length: 14 residues. V lost 0 bases, J lost 6 bases, and 12 bases lay in between. CDR3 sequence: CASSLVGALDGYTF. The CDR3 nucleotides are TGCGCCAGCAGCTTGGTAGGGGCACTCGATGGCTACACCTTC.

The genes are TRBV7-2 and TRBJ2-3; possibly TRBD2 for D (5 bases). The CDR3 has 15 residues. The V end lost 0 bases, the J end lost 1 base, and 8 bases lay between the germline ends. Looked up from germline, CDR1 is SGHTA and CDR2 is FQGNSA. Written as DNA, the CDR3 is TGTGCCAGCAGCTTAGCGGGAGTAGGCACAGATACGCAGTATTTT. Translating gives CASSLAGVGTDTQYF.